This TCR beta chain was sequenced for a study of blood T cell repertoires in COVID-19. Study-wide background: Both acute and convalescent COVID-19 samples were obtained from the United States, Italy and Spain.

Clones were read by immunoSEQ multiplex PCR, and TCRdb kept only the in-frame ones, dropping some. The sample carries 35,000 to 45,000 clones, around nine tenths recorded once. V gave up 3 bases and J gave up 6 bases, with 21 bases separating them. The CDR3 runs 16 residues. The germline CDR1 and CDR2 sequences are LGHNA and YNFKEQ. This rearrangement joins TRBV4-2 to TRBJ2-7; weak D call: TRBD1 (6 bases). The sample was peripheral blood. This sequence was found in a human donor in a cohort sampled during active COVID-19. The CDR3 here is CASSQTPTGYGSEQYF. The CDR3, as DNA: TGTGCCAGCAGCCAGACGCCTACAGGGTATGGTTCCGAGCAGTACTTC.